The TCR beta chain under discussion was sequenced for a study of spatial heterogeneity in lung cancer. Points from the study as a whole: Tumor mutation count correlated with how many alpha and beta TCRs expanded intratumorally.

From the 5' RACE reads, TCRdb called clonotypes with MiXCR, one entry per CDR3 protein. This repertoire shows about 12,000 distinct CDR3 sequences, approximately 5% found once; its top ten account for 36%. Specified time point: sample taken at primary tumor resection. The CDR3 contains 15 residues. Germline-derived CDR1 and CDR2 are SEHNR and FQNEAQ (reference sequence). The V end was cut by 5 bases, the J end by 3 bases, with 13 bases between. Notes on this clonotype: Its antigen remains unknown.

The input for sequencing was lung tumor tissue, taken at surgery. The chain couples TRBV7-9 to TRBJ1-4, with D unclear. This TCR derives from a male donor with early-stage non-small cell lung cancer. CDR3 region: CASSQILVANEKLFF. The CDR3 DNA is TGTGCCAGCAGCCAGATTTTGGTGGCTAATGAAAAACTGTTTTTT. The full variable domain, rest sourced from reference TRBV7-9 and TRBJ1-4, is DTGVSQNPRHKITKRGQNVTFRCDPISEHNRLYWYRQTLGQGPEFLTYFQNEAQLEKSRLLSDRFSAERPKGSFSTLEIQRTEQGDSAMYLCASSQILVANEKLFFGSGTQLSVL.